A single sample gave rise to the 8 T cell receptor beta chains below, sequenced in a study of early T cells in non-severe SARS-CoV-2 infection. TCRdb redid the calling of the 5' RACE reads with MiXCR, one entry per CDR3 protein. The data hold about 55,000 distinct CDR3 sequences, with under 8.5% observed a single time. Sequencing used whole blood, obtained at baseline. These TCRs come from an adult who was a healthcare worker with PCR-confirmed SARS-CoV-2 infection or an uninfected control (not recorded which).

This clonotype was picked up many times. The chain links TRBV7-2 to TRBJ2-5; TRBD2 might be the D (6 bases). Germline CDR1 SGHTA, CDR2 FQGNSA. The V end was cut by 4 bases, the J end by 7 bases, with 19 bases between. The CDR3 is 15 residues long. CDR3 sequence reads: CASSSEGLSVRTQYF. The DNA for the CDR3 is TGTGCCAGCAGCTCGGAGGGCCTCAGCGTGAGGACCCAGTACTTC.

This clonotype was found a few times. The V gene is TRBV7-2, the J gene TRBJ1-3; D ambiguous. V lost 3 bases, J lost 4 bases, and 10 bases lay in between. This CDR3 comprises 14 residues. CDR1 and CDR2 (germline): SGHTA, FQGNSA. The CDR3 spells CASSFLKQGNTIYF. The CDR3 bases are TGTGCCAGCAGCTTCCTTAAACAGGGAAACACCATATATTTT.

This clonotype was observed a handful of times. This sequence joins TRBV18 and TRBJ1-1, with unresolved D. CDR1 and CDR2 (germline): KGHSH, LQKENI. CDR3 size: 15 residues. Trimming took off 1 base at V and 4 bases at J, with 13 bases between the two ends. The CDR3 sequence is CASSPLPEGGTEAFF. In DNA form, the CDR3 reads TGTGCCAGCTCACCACTCCCCGAGGGTGGCACTGAAGCTTTCTTT.

This clonotype was seen a handful of times. The chain has TRBV4-3 and TRBJ2-1; D gene unclear. Germline V gene sequence: CDR1 LGHNA, CDR2 YSLEER. The ends were cut back, 0 bases at V and 7 bases at J, with 7 bases in the middle. This CDR3 has 13 residues. CDR3 bases: TGCGCCAGCAGCCAAGATAAGTGGAATGAGCAGTTCTTC. It translates to CASSQDKWNEQFF.

This clonotype was seen more than once but under ten times. The V and J genes are TRBV27 and TRBJ2-7; 12 bases agree with TRBD1. This CDR3 is 15 amino acids long. The V gene end was trimmed by 5 bases and the J gene end by 6 bases; junction bases not matched to a gene: 8. From germline, CDR1 is MNHEY and CDR2 SMNVEV (reference sequence). As DNA, the CDR3 is TGTGCCAGCAGTCTGACCGGGACAGGGGGCGTCGAGCAGTACTTC. Protein: CASSLTGTGGVEQYF.

This clonotype was found many times. The chain recombines TRBV29-1 with TRBJ2-5; the D gene is possibly TRBD2 (7 bases). The V end was cut by 8 bases, the J end by 5 bases, with 18 bases between. Germline V gives CDR1 SQVTM, CDR2 ANQGSEA. The CDR3 length is 13 residues. CDR3 in DNA: TGCAGCCTGGATCGGGGGGCTAAGGAGACCCAGTACTTC. Amino acid sequence: CSLDRGAKETQYF.

This chain uses TRBV28 with TRBJ2-7; the D gene is possibly TRBD1 (5 bases). V lost 6 bases and J lost 4, with 10 bases in between. The length of the CDR3 is 12 residues. The germline gives CDR1 MDHEN, CDR2 SYDVKM. The CDR3 region has the DNA TGTGCCAGCAGACTCCAGGGTTACGAGCAGTACTTC. It yields the protein CASRLQGYEQYF. The full variable domain, completed using reference TRBV28 and TRBJ2-7, is DVKVTQSSRYLVKRTGEKVFLECVQDMDHENMFWYRQDPGLGLRLIYFSYDVKMKEKGDIPEGYSVSREKKERFSLILESASTNQTSMYLCASRLQGYEQYFGPGTRLTVT.

This clonotype showed up many times. The chain couples TRBV29-1 to TRBJ2-3; a possible D gene is TRBD2 (5 bases). CDR3 length: 14 amino acids. CDR1 and CDR2 from the germline V gene are SQVTM and ANQGSEA. V lost 6 bases to trimming and J lost 0 bases, with 13 bases between them. CDR3 coding DNA: TGCAGCGTGGACTTCTCGACTAGCACAGATACGCAGTATTTT. This encodes CSVDFSTSTDTQYF.